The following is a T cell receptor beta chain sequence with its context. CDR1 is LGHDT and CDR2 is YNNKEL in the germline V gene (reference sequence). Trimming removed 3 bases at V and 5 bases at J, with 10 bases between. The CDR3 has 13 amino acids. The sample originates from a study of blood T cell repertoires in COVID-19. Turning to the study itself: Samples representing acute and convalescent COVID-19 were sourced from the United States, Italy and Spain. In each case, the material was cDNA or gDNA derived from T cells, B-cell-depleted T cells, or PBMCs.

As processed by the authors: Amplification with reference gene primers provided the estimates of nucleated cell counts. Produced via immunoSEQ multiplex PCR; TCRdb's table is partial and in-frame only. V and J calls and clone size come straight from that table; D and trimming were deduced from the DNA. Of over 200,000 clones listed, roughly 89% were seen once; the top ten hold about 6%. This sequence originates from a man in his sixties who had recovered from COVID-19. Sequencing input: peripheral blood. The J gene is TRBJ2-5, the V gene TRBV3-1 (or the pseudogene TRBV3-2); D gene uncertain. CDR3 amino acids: CASSHWASETQYF. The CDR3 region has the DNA TGTGCCAGCAGCCACTGGGCTTCGGAGACCCAGTACTTC.